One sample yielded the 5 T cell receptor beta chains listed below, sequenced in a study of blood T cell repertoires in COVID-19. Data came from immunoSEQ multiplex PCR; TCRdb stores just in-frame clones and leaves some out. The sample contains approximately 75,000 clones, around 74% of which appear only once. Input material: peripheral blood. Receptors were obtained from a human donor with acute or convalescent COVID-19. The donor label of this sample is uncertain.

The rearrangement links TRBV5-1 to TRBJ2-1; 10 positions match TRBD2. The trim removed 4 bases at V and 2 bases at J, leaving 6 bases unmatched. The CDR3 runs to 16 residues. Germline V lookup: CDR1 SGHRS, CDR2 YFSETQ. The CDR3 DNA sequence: TGCGCCAGCAGCCCTAGAACTAGCGGGACCTACAATGAGCAGTTCTTC. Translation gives CASSPRTSGTYNEQFF.

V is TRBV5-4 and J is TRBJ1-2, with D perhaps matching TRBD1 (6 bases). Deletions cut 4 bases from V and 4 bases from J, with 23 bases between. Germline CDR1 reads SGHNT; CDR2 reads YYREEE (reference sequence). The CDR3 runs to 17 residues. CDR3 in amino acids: CASSPNPRHRDGYGYTF. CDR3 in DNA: TGTGCCAGCAGCCCGAACCCTAGACACAGGGATGGCTATGGCTACACCTTC. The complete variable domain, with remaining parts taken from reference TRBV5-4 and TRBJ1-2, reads ETGVTQSPTHLIKTRGQQVTLRCSSQSGHNTVSWYQQALGQGPQFIFQYYREEENGRGNFPPRFSGLQFPNYSSELNVNALELDDSALYLCASSPNPRHRDGYGYTFGSGTRLTVV.

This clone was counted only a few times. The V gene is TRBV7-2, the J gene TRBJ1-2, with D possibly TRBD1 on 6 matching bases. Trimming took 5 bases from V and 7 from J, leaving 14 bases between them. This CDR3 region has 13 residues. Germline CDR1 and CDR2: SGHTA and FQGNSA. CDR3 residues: CASSLNREPGYTF. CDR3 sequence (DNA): TGTGCCAGCAGCCTCAACAGGGAACCTGGCTACACCTTC.

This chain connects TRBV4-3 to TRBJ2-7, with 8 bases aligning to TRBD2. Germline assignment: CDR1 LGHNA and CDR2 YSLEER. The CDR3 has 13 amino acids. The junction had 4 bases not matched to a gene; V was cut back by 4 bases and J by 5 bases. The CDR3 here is CASSPGLDDEQYF. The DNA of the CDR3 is TGCGCCAGCAGCCCGGGACTAGATGACGAGCAGTACTTC.

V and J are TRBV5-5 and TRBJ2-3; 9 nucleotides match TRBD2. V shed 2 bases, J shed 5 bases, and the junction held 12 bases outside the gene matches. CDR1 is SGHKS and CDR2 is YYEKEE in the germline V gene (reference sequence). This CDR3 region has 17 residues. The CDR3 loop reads CASSLEMLAGRGDTQYF. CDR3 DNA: TGTGCCAGCAGCTTAGAAATGCTAGCGGGGAGGGGAGATACGCAGTATTTT.